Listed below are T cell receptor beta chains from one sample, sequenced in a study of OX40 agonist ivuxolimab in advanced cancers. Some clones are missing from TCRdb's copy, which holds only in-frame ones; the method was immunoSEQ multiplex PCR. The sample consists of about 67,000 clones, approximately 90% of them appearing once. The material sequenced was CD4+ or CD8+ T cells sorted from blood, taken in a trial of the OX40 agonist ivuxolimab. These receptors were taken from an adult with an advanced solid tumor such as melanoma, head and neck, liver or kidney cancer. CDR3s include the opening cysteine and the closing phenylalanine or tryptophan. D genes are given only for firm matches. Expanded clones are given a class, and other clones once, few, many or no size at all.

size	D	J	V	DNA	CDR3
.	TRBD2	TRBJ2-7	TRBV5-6	TGTGCCAGCAGCTTTGGGACTATCTACGAGCAGTACTTC	CASSFGTIYEQYF
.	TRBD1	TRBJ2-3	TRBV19	TGTGCCAGTACCCTGACAGGGGGCGAGTCTAGCACAGATACGCAGTATTTT	CASTLTGGESSTDTQYF
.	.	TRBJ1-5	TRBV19	TGTGCCAGTAGTCTGGCAGGGATCCTAAGCAATCAGCCCCAGCATTTT	CASSLAGILSNQPQHF
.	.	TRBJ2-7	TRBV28	TGTGCCAGCAGTTCCCCACCCTACCCAGACTCCTACGAGCAGTACTTC	CASSSPPYPDSYEQYF
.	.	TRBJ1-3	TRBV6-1	TGTGCCAGCAGTGAAAATAGGGTGATTGGAAACACCATATATTTT	CASSENRVIGNTIYF
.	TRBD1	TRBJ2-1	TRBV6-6	TGTGCCAGCTTGACACAGGGGGTGGAGGAGCAGTTCTTC	CASLTQGVEEQFF
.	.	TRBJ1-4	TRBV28	TGTGCCAGCAGGAAAATTCAGGGTCGGGAAAAACTGTTTTTT	CASRKIQGREKLFF
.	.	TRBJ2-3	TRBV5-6	TGTGCCAGCAGCTTGGTAGGCGGGGCCTATAGCACAGATACGCAGTATTTT	CASSLVGGAYSTDTQYF
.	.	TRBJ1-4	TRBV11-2	TGTGCCAGCAGCTTTTGGTGCACTAATGAAAAACTGTTTTTT	CASSFWCTNEKLFF
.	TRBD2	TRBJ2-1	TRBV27	TGTGCCAGCAGTTTTCAAGCGGGAGGGAGGTCCTACAATGAGCAGTTCTTC	CASSFQAGGRSYNEQFF
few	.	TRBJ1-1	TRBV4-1	TGCGCCAGCAGACTCAGTTGGAACACTGAAGCTTTCTTT	CASRLSWNTEAFF
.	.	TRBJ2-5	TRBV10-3	TGTGCCATCAGTGTATCACCAGTGGCCCAGTACTTC	CAISVSPVAQYF
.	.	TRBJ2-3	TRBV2	TGTGCCACCGATCAGGGAGATACGCAGTATTTT	CATDQGDTQYF
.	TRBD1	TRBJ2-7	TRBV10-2	TGCGCCAGCAGGGACAGGGGCCCGGACGAGCAGTACTTC	CASRDRGPDEQYF
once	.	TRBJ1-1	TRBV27	TGTGCCAGCAGTTTACGGGCAGGGACCACTGAAGCTTTCTTT	CASSLRAGTTEAFF
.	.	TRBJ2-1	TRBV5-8	TGTGCCAGCAGCCAACCAGCCGGGGAGTTCTTC	CASSQPAGEFF
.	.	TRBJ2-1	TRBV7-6	TGTGCCAGCAGCTTAAACGGCGGCTCCTACAATGAGCAGTTCTTC	CASSLNGGSYNEQFF
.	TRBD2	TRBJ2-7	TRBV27	TGTGCCAGCAGCCTAGCGGGAGGGGGATCCTACGAGCAGTACTTC	CASSLAGGGSYEQYF
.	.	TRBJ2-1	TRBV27	TGTGCCAGCAGTTTAGACGCCAACTCCTACAATGAGCAGTTCTTC	CASSLDANSYNEQFF
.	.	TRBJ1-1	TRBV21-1	TGTGCCAGCAGCGGACCCGTGAGGACAGGGGGCGCCGTAGGCACTGAAGCTTTCTTT	CASSGPVRTGGAVGTEAFF
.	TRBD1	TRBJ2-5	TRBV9	TGTGCCAGCAGCGCACAGGGGCGGGTAAAAGAGACCCAGTACTTC	CASSAQGRVKETQYF
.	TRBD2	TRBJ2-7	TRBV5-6	TGTGCCAGCAGCCCATTAGCGGGAGGGGATGACTACGAGCAGTACTTC	CASSPLAGGDDYEQYF
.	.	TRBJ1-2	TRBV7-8	TGTGCCAGCAGCTTCGATTTGGGAGGCTACACCTTC	CASSFDLGGYTF
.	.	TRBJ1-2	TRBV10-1	TGCGCCAGCAGTGTTAGGGGCACCTTC	CASSVRGTF
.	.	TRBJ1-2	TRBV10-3	TGTGCCATCAGTGAGGAACTGGGGGGGATGATCTATGGCTACACCTTC	CAISEELGGMIYGYTF
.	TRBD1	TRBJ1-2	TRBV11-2	TGTGCCAGCAGCAGCCGGGACAGGGGGGTTTATGGCTACACCTTC	CASSSRDRGVYGYTF
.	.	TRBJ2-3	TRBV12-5	TGTGCTAGTGGTTTGGCCGAGACGGAGTGGAGAGATACGCAGTATTTT	CASGLAETEWRDTQYF
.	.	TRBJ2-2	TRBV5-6	TGTGCCAGCAGCTTAATGAACCGACAGACTTACACCGGGGAGCTGTTTTTT	CASSLMNRQTYTGELFF